The 23 T cell receptor beta chains below come from one sample, sequenced in a study of blood T cell repertoires in COVID-19. Sequenced by immunoSEQ multiplex PCR; TCRdb stores in-frame clones only, minus some. The data show approximately 220,000 clones, approximately 90% seen once. The sequencing sample was made of PBMCs or T cells enriched from blood (not recorded which). The receptors were sampled from a woman aged 25 to 45 with acute COVID-19.

The V gene is TRBV5-8, the J gene TRBJ2-2; 7 positions match TRBD2. This CDR3 spans 15 amino acids. V dropped 7 bases and J dropped 1; count of bases not matched to a gene: 7. Germline V gene data show CDR1 as SGHTS and CDR2 as YDEGEE. This CDR3 reads CASCETSLNTGELFF. In nucleotides, the CDR3 is TGTGCCAGCTGTGAGACTAGCCTGAACACCGGGGAGCTGTTTTTT.

CDR3 DNA sequence: TGCAGCGTCTCTGCCGCTGCCGGGGGAAGCTACGAGCAGTACTTC. This codes for CSVSAAAGGSYEQYF. V and J are TRBV29-1 and TRBJ2-7; possible D gene TRBD2, 6 bases. Trimming removed 6 bases at V and 3 bases at J, with 21 bases between. Germline V gives CDR1 SQVTM, CDR2 ANQGSEA. The CDR3 consists of 15 residues.

The chain uses TRBV7-6 and TRBJ1-1; no firm D call. V lost 5 bases to trimming and J lost 0 bases, with 7 bases between them. This CDR3 has 13 residues. Germline CDR1 is SGHVS and CDR2 is FNYEAQ. The CDR3 is CASSPQMNTEAFF. The CDR3 DNA follows: TGTGCCAGCAGCCCTCAGATGAACACTGAAGCTTTCTTT.

In its sample, this clone was seen once. This sequence joins TRBV7-2 and TRBJ2-3, with a tentative D call TRBD2 (5 bases). The CDR3 has 13 amino acids. Trimming took off 7 bases at V and 5 bases at J, with 13 bases between the two ends. The V gene's germline CDR1 is SGHTA and CDR2 FQGNSA. CDR3 nucleotides: TGTGCCAGCACTGCCCCGGGGATAGATACGCAGTATTTT. Protein: CASTAPGIDTQYF.

The chain uses TRBV6-4 and TRBJ2-3, with TRBD2 identical over 8 bases. The CDR3 loop spans 15 amino acids. Unmatched junction bases numbered 7, after V lost 5 bases and J lost 3 bases. Germline lookup yields CDR1 MRHNA and CDR2 SNTAGT. CDR3 sequence: CASSRTGGPTDTQYF. The DNA for the CDR3 is TGTGCCAGCAGTAGGACGGGGGGGCCTACAGATACGCAGTATTTT.

J is TRBJ2-3 and V is TRBV5-4, with 12 bases fitting TRBD2. V gave up 4 bases and J gave up 6 bases; unmatched junction bases: 3. Germline-derived CDR1 and CDR2 are SGHNT and YYREEE (reference sequence). The CDR3 sequence is 14 residues long. CDR3 DNA: TGTGCCAGCAGCACTAGCGGGGGGCACGATACGCAGTATTTT. It encodes CASSTSGGHDTQYF.

The chain links TRBV29-1 to TRBJ2-1, with 9 nucleotides matching TRBD1. From germline, CDR1 is SQVTM and CDR2 ANQGSEA. This CDR3 has 11 residues. Unmatched junction bases numbered 1, after V lost 6 bases and J lost 7 bases. CDR3: CSVGTGNEQFF. As DNA, the CDR3 is TGCAGCGTCGGGACAGGGAATGAGCAGTTCTTC.

In its sample, this clone was seen a few times. The same CDR3 also results from other DNA sequences found in this sample. The gene calls are TRBV7-2 and TRBJ2-5; D call uncertain. Trimming stripped 3 bases from V and 5 bases from J, with 7 bases between. The CDR3 is 12 residues long. From germline, CDR1 is SGHTA and CDR2 FQGNSA. CDR3 coding DNA: TGTGCCAGCAGCTTGAGCAGGGAGACCCAGTACTTC. This sequence encodes CASSLSRETQYF.

V is TRBV7-6 and J is TRBJ1-1, with D unresolved. CDR1 and CDR2 from the germline V gene are SGHVS and FNYEAQ. The length of the CDR3 is 15 residues. V lost 0 bases and J lost 1, with 9 bases in between. CDR3: CASSLAREGNTEAFF. CDR3 sequence (DNA): TGTGCCAGCAGCTTAGCTAGGGAGGGGAACACTGAAGCTTTCTTT. Complete variable domain (other parts from reference TRBV7-6 and TRBJ1-1): GAGVSQSPRYKVTKRGQDVALRCDPISGHVSLYWYRQALGQGPEFLTYFNYEAQQDKSGLPNDRFSAERPEGSISTLTIQRTEQRDSAMYRCASSLAREGNTEAFFGQGTRLTVV.

This chain uses TRBV5-4 with TRBJ1-2; tentatively, D is TRBD1 (5 bases). Germline V gene sequence: CDR1 SGHNT, CDR2 YYREEE (reference sequence). V was clipped by 5 bases and J by 9 bases, with 17 bases between them. The CDR3 is made up of 13 amino acids. The CDR3: CASSSQGGGSYTF. CDR3 DNA sequence: TGTGCCAGCAGTTCTCAGGGTGGAGGGAGCTACACCTTC.

The chain combines TRBV19 with TRBJ2-2; TRBD1 is a possible D gene (6 bases). This CDR3 is built from 14 residues. Trimming stripped 2 bases from V and 4 bases from J, with 8 bases between. Germline CDR1 LNHDA, CDR2 SQIVND (reference sequence). This CDR3 is CASSIRGGTGELFF. Here the CDR3 DNA reads TGTGCCAGTAGTATAAGAGGGGGCACCGGGGAGCTGTTTTTT.

The chain recombines TRBV10-1 with TRBJ2-1; 7 bases map to TRBD1. The CDR3 length is 13 residues. Germline V gene sequence: CDR1 WNHNN, CDR2 SYGVQD (reference sequence). Trimming cost V 8 bases and J 0 bases; bases outside gene matches: 1. The CDR3 bases are TGCGCCAGCCGGGACAGCTCCTACAATGAGCAGTTCTTC. This sequence encodes CASRDSSYNEQFF.

The chain has TRBV5-1 and TRBJ1-1, with 9 bases identical to TRBD1. V gave up 2 bases and J gave up 5 bases; unmatched junction bases: 7. CDR3 length equals 15 residues. Germline CDR1 is SGHRS and CDR2 is YFSETQ. CDR3 nucleotides: TGCGCCAGCAGCTTACACCGGGACAGGGCAACTGAAGCTTTCTTT. It codes for CASSLHRDRATEAFF.

The chain uses TRBV5-1 and TRBJ2-2, with D tentatively TRBD1 (6 bases). V shed 6 bases and J shed 4 bases, with 13 bases lying between them. The CDR3 runs 14 residues. The V gene's germline CDR1 is SGHRS and CDR2 YFSETQ. CDR3 protein: CASTRDNPTGELFF. In nucleotides, the CDR3 is TGCGCCAGCACCCGGGACAACCCCACCGGGGAGCTGTTTTTT.

The V call is TRBV10-3, the J call TRBJ2-3; 10 nucleotides align to TRBD2. V was clipped by 6 bases and J by 2 bases; unmatched bases: 8. The germline CDR1 and CDR2 sequences are ENHRY and SYGVKD. The CDR3 is 16 amino acids. CDR3 nucleotide sequence: TGTGCCATCAGATCGGGTAGCGGGGGGTCCACAGATACGCAGTATTTT. It encodes CAIRSGSGGSTDTQYF.

This chain uses TRBV5-6 with TRBJ1-6, with a weak D call TRBD1 (6 bases). Per germline, CDR1 SGHDT and CDR2 YYEEEE. The CDR3 consists of 14 residues. V lost 4 bases, J lost 10 bases, and 15 bases lay in between. DNA of the CDR3: TGTGCCAGCAGCCTCTCGGGGGGCTGGTCACCCCTCCACTTT. Its protein product is CASSLSGGWSPLHF.

The V gene is TRBV5-8, the J gene TRBJ2-3, with D tentatively TRBD1 (5 bases). Germline V gives CDR1 SGHTS, CDR2 YDEGEE. Trimming removed 4 bases at V and 3 bases at J, with 12 bases between. This CDR3 has 14 amino acids. The CDR3 region is CASSRQMGTDTQYF. The CDR3 DNA follows: TGTGCCAGCAGCAGACAGATGGGGACAGATACGCAGTATTTT. The entire variable domain, with the rest obtained from reference TRBV5-8 and TRBJ2-3, is as follows: EAGVTQSPTHLIKTRGQQATLRCSPISGHTSVYWYQQALGLGLQFLLWYDEGEERNRGNFPPRFSGRQFPNYSSELNVNALELEDSALYLCASSRQMGTDTQYFGPGTRLTVL.

The chain uses TRBV5-5 and TRBJ2-5; D is perhaps TRBD1 (5 bases). CDR3 length equals 16 residues. The V end lost 3 bases, the J end lost 5 bases, and 20 bases lay between the germline ends. Per the germline V gene, CDR1 is SGHKS and CDR2 is YYEKEE (reference sequence). CDR3 region: CASSWGRGDLRETQYF. The CDR3 coding sequence is TGTGCCAGCAGCTGGGGAAGGGGCGACCTGCGGGAGACCCAGTACTTC.

The genes are TRBV12-5 and TRBJ2-2; D possibly corresponds to TRBD1 (7 bases). The CDR3 consists of 17 residues. Germline CDR1 is LGHNT and CDR2 is FRNRAP. V shed 4 bases and J shed 3 bases, with 18 bases lying between them. The DNA for the CDR3 is TGTGCTAGTGGTTGGTATGGGGGGCAGGGGGACACCGGGGAGCTGTTTTTT. The encoded protein is CASGWYGGQGDTGELFF.

This clone was counted once. The chain employs TRBV27 and TRBJ1-2; D remains ambiguous. The CDR3 contains 15 residues. Deletions cut 0 bases from V and 4 bases from J, with 12 bases between. CDR1 and CDR2 from the germline V gene are MNHEY and SMNVEV (reference sequence). The CDR3 protein is CASSLSRPPGYGYTF. The DNA of the CDR3 is TGTGCCAGCAGTTTATCTAGGCCCCCGGGCTATGGCTACACCTTC.

The chain combines TRBV9 with TRBJ2-1; D ambiguous. The ends were cut back, 0 bases at V and 0 bases at J, with 10 bases in the middle. CDR1 is SGDLS, CDR2 YYNGEE, per germline. CDR3 length equals 16 residues. The CDR3 DNA reads TGTGCCAGCAGCGTAGGACAAACCCACTCCTACAATGAGCAGTTCTTC. The encoded protein is CASSVGQTHSYNEQFF.

The CDR3 here is CAPKSNPQDCYEQYF. The DNA for the CDR3 is TGTGCCCCCAAGTCAAATCCCCAGGATTGTTACGAGCAGTACTTC. This rearrangement joins TRBV21-1 to TRBJ2-7; the D call TRBD1 from the table was never checked on the DNA. TRBV21-1 is an annotated pseudogene. The CDR3 spans 15 residues.

The table lists this clone with a count of one. This chain links TRBV7-9 with TRBJ1-1; D not resolved. The length of the CDR3 is 14 residues. V shed 5 bases and J shed 8 bases, with 18 bases lying between them. Germline V gene sequence: CDR1 SEHNR, CDR2 FQNEAQ (reference sequence). CDR3 protein: CASSLTRSPKEAFF. The CDR3 bases are TGTGCCAGCAGCCTCACCAGGTCCCCGAAAGAAGCTTTCTTT.